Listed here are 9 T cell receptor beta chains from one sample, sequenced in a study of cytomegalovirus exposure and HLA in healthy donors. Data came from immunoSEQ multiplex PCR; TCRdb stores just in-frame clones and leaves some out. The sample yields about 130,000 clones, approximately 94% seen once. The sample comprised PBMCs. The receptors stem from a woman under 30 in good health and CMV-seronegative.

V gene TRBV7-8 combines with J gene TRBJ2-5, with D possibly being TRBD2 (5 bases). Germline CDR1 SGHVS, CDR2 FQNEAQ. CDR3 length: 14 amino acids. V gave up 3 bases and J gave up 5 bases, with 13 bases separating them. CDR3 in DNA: TGTGCCAGCAGCTTCCAGCGGTCCGAGGAGACCCAGTACTTC. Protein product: CASSFQRSEETQYF.

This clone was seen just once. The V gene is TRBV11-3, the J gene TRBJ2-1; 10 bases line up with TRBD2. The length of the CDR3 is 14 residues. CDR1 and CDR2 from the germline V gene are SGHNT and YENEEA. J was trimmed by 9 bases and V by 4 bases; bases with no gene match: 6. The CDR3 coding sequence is TGTGCCAGCAGCTACAGCGGGGGGGACGTTGAGCAGTTCTTC. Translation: CASSYSGGDVEQFF.

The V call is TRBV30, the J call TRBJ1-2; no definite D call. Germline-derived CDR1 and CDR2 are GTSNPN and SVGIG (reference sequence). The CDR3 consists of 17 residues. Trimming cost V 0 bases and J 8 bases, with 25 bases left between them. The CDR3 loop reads CAWSVRSRVIFSRGYTF. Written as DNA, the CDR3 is TGTGCCTGGAGTGTACGATCGAGGGTCATCTTTTCGCGGGGCTACACCTTC.

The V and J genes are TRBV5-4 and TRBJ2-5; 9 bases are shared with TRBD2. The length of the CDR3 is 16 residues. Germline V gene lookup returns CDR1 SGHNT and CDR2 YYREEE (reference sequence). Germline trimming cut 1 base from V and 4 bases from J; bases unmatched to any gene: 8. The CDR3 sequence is CASSLRERGVRETQYF. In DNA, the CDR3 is TGTGCCAGCAGCTTGCGGGAGCGGGGGGTCAGAGAGACCCAGTACTTC.

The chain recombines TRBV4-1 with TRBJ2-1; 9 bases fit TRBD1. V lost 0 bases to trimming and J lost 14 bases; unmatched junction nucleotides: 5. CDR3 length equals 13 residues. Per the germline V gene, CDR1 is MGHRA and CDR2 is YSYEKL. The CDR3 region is CASSQEGTGIEFF. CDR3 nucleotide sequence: TGCGCCAGCAGCCAAGAAGGGACAGGGATTGAGTTCTTC.

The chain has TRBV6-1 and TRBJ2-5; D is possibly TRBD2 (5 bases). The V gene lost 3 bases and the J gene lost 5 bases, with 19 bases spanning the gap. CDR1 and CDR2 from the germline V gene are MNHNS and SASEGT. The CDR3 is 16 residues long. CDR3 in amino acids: CASSDSSYATGETQYF. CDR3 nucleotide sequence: TGTGCCAGCAGTGATAGCTCCTATGCTACGGGGGAGACCCAGTACTTC.

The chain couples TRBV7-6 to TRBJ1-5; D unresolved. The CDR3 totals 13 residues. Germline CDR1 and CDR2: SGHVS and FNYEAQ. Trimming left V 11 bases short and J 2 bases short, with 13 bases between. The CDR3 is CASGGGGNQPQHF. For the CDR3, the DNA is TGTGCCTCGGGAGGAGGCGGCAATCAGCCCCAGCATTTT.

DNA for the CDR3: TGTGCCAGCAGTTGGGACACCTTTGAGCAGTACTTC. It translates to CASSWDTFEQYF. The V and J genes are TRBV6-1 and TRBJ2-7; D possibly corresponds to TRBD1 (6 bases). The CDR3 runs to 12 residues. V lost 5 bases and J 7 bases, leaving 12 bases between the germline ends. In germline, CDR1 is MNHNS, CDR2 SASEGT.

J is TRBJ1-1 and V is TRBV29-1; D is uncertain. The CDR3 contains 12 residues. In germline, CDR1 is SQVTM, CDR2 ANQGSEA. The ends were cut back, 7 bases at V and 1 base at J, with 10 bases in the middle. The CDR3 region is CSGNAANTEAFF. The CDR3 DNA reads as TGCAGCGGCAACGCGGCGAACACTGAAGCTTTCTTT.